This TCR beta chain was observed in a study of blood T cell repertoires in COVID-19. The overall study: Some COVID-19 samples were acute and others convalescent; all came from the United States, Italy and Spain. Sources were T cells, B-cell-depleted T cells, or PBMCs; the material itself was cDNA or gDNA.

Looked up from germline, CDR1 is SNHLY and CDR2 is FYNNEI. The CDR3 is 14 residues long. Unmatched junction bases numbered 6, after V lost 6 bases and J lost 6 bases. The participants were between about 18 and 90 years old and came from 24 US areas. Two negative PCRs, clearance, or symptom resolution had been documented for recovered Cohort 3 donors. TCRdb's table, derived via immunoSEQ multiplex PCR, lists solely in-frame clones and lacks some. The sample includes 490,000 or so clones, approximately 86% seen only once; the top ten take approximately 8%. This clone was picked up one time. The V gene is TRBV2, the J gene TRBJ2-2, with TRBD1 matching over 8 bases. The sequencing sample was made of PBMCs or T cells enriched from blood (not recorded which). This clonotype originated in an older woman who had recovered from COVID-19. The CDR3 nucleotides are TGTGCCAGCAGGGACAGGGTTAACGCCGGGGAGCTGTTTTTT. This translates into CASRDRVNAGELFF.